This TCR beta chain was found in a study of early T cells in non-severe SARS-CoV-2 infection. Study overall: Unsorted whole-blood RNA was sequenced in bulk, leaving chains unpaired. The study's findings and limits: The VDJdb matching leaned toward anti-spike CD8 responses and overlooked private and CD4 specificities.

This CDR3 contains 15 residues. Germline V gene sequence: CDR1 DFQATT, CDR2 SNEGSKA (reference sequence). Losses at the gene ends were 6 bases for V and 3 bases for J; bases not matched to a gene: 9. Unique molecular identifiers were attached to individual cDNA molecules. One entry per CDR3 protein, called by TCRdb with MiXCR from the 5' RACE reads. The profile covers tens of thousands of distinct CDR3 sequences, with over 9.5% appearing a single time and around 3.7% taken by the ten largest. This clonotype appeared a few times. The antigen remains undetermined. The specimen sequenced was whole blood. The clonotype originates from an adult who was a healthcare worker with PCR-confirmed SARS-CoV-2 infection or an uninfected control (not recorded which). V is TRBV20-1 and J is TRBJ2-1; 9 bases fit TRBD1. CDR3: CSASTDRGGYNEQFF. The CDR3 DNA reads TGCAGTGCAAGCACGGACAGGGGAGGCTACAATGAGCAGTTCTTC.